Listed below are T cell receptor beta chains from one sample, sequenced in a study of CD8 T cells in ankylosing spondylitis. TCRdb passed the 5' RACE reads through MiXCR, listing each CDR3 protein once. The sample yields about 160,000 distinct CDR3 sequences, under 45% seen once. What was sequenced was synovial fluid, either unsorted or a sorted T cell fraction (not recorded which). These TCRs come from a male donor with ankylosing spondylitis. Each CDR3 is given with its conserved first and last residue. Fields, in order: J gene, V gene, CDR3 length, D gene, clone size, CDR3 DNA, CDR3 protein. The D gene is left open where the match is weak. Only some rows state a clone size, as once, few, many or a class for expanded clones.

TRBJ2-7	TRBV7-3	17	TRBD2	-	TGTGCCAGCACCCACCCTGTAGCTAGCGGGACTTCCTACGAGCAGTACTTC	CASTHPVASGTSYEQYF
TRBJ1-2	TRBV11-2	16	-	-	TGTGCCAGCAGCTTAGATCTAGGAGGGGGAAACTATGGCTACACCTTC	CASSLDLGGGNYGYTF
TRBJ2-5	TRBV29-1	12	-	-	TGCAGCGCCGTGGCCTCCTCGATGACCCAGTACTTC	CSAVASSMTQYF
TRBJ2-7	TRBV12-3/TRBV12-4	12	-	few	TGTGCCAGCAGTCTATCCCTTTACGAGCAGTACTTC	CASSLSLYEQYF
TRBJ2-7	TRBV20-1	15	-	many	TGCAGTGCTAGAGCCCCCGGGGGAGCCCCCTACGAGCAGTACTTC	CSARAPGGAPYEQYF
TRBJ2-7	TRBV5-6	14	-	many	TGTGCCAGCAGCTTGGTGTCTAGCTGGTACGAGCAGTACTTC	CASSLVSSWYEQYF
TRBJ2-5	TRBV5-1	18	TRBD2	-	TGCGCCAGCAGCTTATGGACTAGCGGGCCACTTATAAGAGAGACCCAGTACTTC	CASSLWTSGPLIRETQYF
TRBJ1-2	TRBV21-1	13	-	many	TGTGCCAGCAGCAAAGAGGGTAGGGATGGCTACACCTTC	CASSKEGRDGYTF
TRBJ1-6	TRBV3-1	18	TRBD1	-	TGTGCCAGCAGCCCGACAGGGGGCCATCGTTACTATAATTCACCCCTCCACTTT	CASSPTGGHRYYNSPLHF
TRBJ1-5	TRBV19	14	TRBD1	-	TGTGCCAGTAGTTCGAGGGGGCCGCGACAGCCCCAGCATTTT	CASSSRGPRQPQHF
TRBJ2-3	TRBV19	16	TRBD1	few	TGTGCCAGTAGTCAACTTCCGGGACAGGGTACAGATACGCAGTATTTT	CASSQLPGQGTDTQYF
TRBJ2-2	TRBV28	14	-	few	TGTGCCACCTCCCGGGACAAGAACACCGGGGAGCTGTTTTTT	CATSRDKNTGELFF
TRBJ2-1	TRBV11-2	14	TRBD1	few	TGTGCCAGCAGCTCTACAACAGGGGGGAATGAGCAGTTCTTC	CASSSTTGGNEQFF
TRBJ1-1	TRBV20-1	15	TRBD1	-	TGCAGTGCTAGAGTCCGGGACAGGATGAACACTGAAGCTTTCTTT	CSARVRDRMNTEAFF
TRBJ2-7	TRBV5-1	13	-	few	TGCGCCAGCAGACCAGGACAGCTTGCCGAGCAGTACTTC	CASRPGQLAEQYF
TRBJ1-2	TRBV5-1	15	-	few	TGCGCCAGCAGCCCCCTGACAGAGATTAACTATGGCTACACCTTC	CASSPLTEINYGYTF
TRBJ2-1	TRBV7-7	18	TRBD2	many	TGTGCCAGCAGCCCCAACCCCATGCGGGAGGACCTCTACAATGAGCAGTTCTTC	CASSPNPMREDLYNEQFF
TRBJ2-2	TRBV10-2	11	TRBD2	-	TGCGGGAGCGGGGGTGGCGGGGAGCTGTTTTTT	CGSGGGGELFF
TRBJ2-7	TRBV27	14	TRBD1	-	TGTGCCAGCAGTTCGACAGGGGGTACCTACGAGCAGTACTTC	CASSSTGGTYEQYF
TRBJ2-4	TRBV4-1	16	-	-	TGCGCCAGCAGCCAAGATTGGAACTGGAATAAAAACATTCAGTACTTC	CASSQDWNWNKNIQYF
TRBJ1-2	TRBV21-1	12	-	-	TGTGCCAGCAGCACCCGGACAGGGGGGTTCACCTTC	CASSTRTGGFTF
TRBJ1-1	TRBV27	15	TRBD1	few	TGTGCCAGCAGTTTATTGGCAGGGGGCCACACTGAAGCTTTCTTT	CASSLLAGGHTEAFF
TRBJ2-2	TRBV12-3/TRBV12-4	14	-	-	TGTGCCAGCAGGGGGGCTTCGAACACCGGGGAGCTGTTTTTT	CASRGASNTGELFF
TRBJ1-1	TRBV6-1	15	-	-	TGTGCCAGCAGTCGTGACAGGTTGATGAACACTGAAGCTTTCTTT	CASSRDRLMNTEAFF
TRBJ2-7	TRBV2	14	TRBD1	-	TGTGCCAGAAGGGGGGACAGGGCCCCCTACGAGCAGTACTTC	CARRGDRAPYEQYF
TRBJ2-1	TRBV12-3/TRBV12-4	16	TRBD2	few	TGTGCCAGCAGTGTAACTAGCGGGAGGGCCAGGGATGAGCAGTTCTTC	CASSVTSGRARDEQFF
TRBJ2-5	TRBV7-2	14	TRBD1	-	TGTGCCAGCAGCCGGAACAGGGGTTCAGAGACCCAGTACTTC	CASSRNRGSETQYF
TRBJ2-2	TRBV15	14	-	few	TGTGCCACCAGCAGAGATATCGAGTCCGGGGAGCTGTTTTTT	CATSRDIESGELFF
TRBJ2-2	TRBV9	14	-	-	TGTGCCAGCAGCCACCGCCGGGACACCGGGGAGCTGTTTTTT	CASSHRRDTGELFF
TRBJ1-6	TRBV9	16	-	-	TGTGCCAGCAGCGCCCGGGCCGCCTTCTATAATTCACCCCTCCACTTT	CASSARAAFYNSPLHF
TRBJ2-1	TRBV21-1	10	-	-	TGTGCCAGGGAGGTGGATGAGCAGTTCTTC	CAREVDEQFF
TRBJ1-2	TRBV2	12	-	many	TGTGCCAGCAGTGGAGGGTACTATGGCTACACCTTC	CASSGGYYGYTF
TRBJ1-1	TRBV28	13	-	few	TGTGCCAGCAGTTTATATGGGGGAAAGCATGCTTTCTTT	CASSLYGGKHAFF
TRBJ2-7	TRBV4-1	17	TRBD2	-	TGCGCCAGCAGCCAAGAGCAGATAGCGGGGAGCTCCTACGAGCAGTACTTC	CASSQEQIAGSSYEQYF
TRBJ1-6	TRBV5-1	15	-	few	TGCGCCAGCAGGGTGTCCGGGACACGGCATTCACCCCTCCACTTT	CASRVSGTRHSPLHF
TRBJ2-1	TRBV4-3	16	-	once	TGCGCCAGCAGCCAGGACCTAGTAGGGGGCTACAATGAGCAGTTCTTC	CASSQDLVGGYNEQFF
TRBJ1-1	TRBV12-3/TRBV12-4	11	-	few	TGTGCCAGCAGCCCTATCCGTGAAGCTTTCTTT	CASSPIREAFF
TRBJ2-7	TRBV7-9	13	-	-	TGTGCCAGCAGCTTAGAAGACCGCTACGAGCAGTACTTC	CASSLEDRYEQYF
TRBJ1-5	TRBV6-1	16	-	few	TGTGCCAGCAGTGTGAGGGCAGGGGCAGGGTATCAGCCCCAGCATTTT	CASSVRAGAGYQPQHF
TRBJ2-1	TRBV6-2/TRBV6-3	15	-	-	TGTGCCAGCAGACCTGACCAAGTTTCCTACAATGAGCAGTTCTTC	CASRPDQVSYNEQFF
TRBJ2-2	TRBV5-1	17	-	few	TGCGCCAGCAGCTTGGCCCCTCACAGGACCTACACCGGGGAGCTGTTTTTT	CASSLAPHRTYTGELFF
TRBJ2-7	TRBV20-1	16	-	-	TGCAGTGCTAGAGGGATAGGGCCAGGGGCGTTCTGGGGGCAGTACTTC	CSARGIGPGAFWGQYF
TRBJ2-1	TRBV29-1	17	TRBD2	few	TGCAGCGTTGAGATATTGGGGTCGGGAGTACGGGGACTAGTAGAGTTCTTC	CSVEILGSGVRGLVEFF
TRBJ2-2	TRBV14	12	-	-	TGTGCCAGCAGCCCCATCGGCGGGGAGCTGTTTTTT	CASSPIGGELFF
TRBJ2-1	TRBV19	15	TRBD1	-	TGTGCCAGTAGTCCCCTAGGGGGCGTCACCGATGAGCAGTTCTTC	CASSPLGGVTDEQFF
TRBJ1-2	TRBV7-9	13	-	few	TGTGCCAGCAGCTCCCAGGGTTCTTCCGGCTACACCTTC	CASSSQGSSGYTF
TRBJ1-2	TRBV4-1	14	-	few	TGCGCCAGCAGCCAAGAGTTGACTAACTATGGCTACACCTTC	CASSQELTNYGYTF